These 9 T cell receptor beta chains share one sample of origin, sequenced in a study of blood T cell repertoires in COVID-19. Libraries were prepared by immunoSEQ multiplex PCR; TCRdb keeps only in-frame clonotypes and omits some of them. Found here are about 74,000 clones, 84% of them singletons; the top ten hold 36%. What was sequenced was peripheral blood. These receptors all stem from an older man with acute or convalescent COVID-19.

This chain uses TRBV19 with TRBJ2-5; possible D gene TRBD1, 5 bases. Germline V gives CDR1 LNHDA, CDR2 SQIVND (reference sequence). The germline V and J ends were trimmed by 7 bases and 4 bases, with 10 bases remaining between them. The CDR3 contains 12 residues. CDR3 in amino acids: CASTSQGETQYF. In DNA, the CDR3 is TGTGCCAGTACCTCCCAGGGAGAGACCCAGTACTTC.

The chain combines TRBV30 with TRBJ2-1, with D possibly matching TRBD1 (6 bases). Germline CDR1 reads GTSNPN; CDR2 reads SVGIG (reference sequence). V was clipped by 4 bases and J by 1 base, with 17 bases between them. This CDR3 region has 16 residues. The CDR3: CAWMGGGPRSYNEQFF. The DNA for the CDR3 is TGTGCCTGGATGGGTGGGGGCCCAAGGTCCTACAATGAGCAGTTCTTC.

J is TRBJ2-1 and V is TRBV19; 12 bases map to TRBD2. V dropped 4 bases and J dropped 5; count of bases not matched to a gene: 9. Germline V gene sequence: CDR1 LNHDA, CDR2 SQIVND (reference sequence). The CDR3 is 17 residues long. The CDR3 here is CASSTDLLAGGDNEQFF. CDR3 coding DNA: TGTGCCAGTAGTACAGACCTCCTAGCGGGGGGGGACAATGAGCAGTTCTTC.

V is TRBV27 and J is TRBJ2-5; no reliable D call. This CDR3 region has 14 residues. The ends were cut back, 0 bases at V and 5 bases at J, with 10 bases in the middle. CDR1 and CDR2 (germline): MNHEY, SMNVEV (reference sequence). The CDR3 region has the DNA TGTGCCAGCAGTTTATCTGAATATGAGGAGACCCAGTACTTC. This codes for CASSLSEYEETQYF.

Written as DNA, the CDR3 is TGTGCCAGCTCACCGGGGAGTGGCGAGACCCAGTACTTC. Translated, it gives CASSPGSGETQYF. This rearrangement joins TRBV18 to TRBJ2-5, with D possibly matching TRBD2 (5 bases). In germline, CDR1 is KGHSH, CDR2 LQKENI. The CDR3 is 13 residues long. V gave up 3 bases and J gave up 5 bases, with 10 bases separating them.

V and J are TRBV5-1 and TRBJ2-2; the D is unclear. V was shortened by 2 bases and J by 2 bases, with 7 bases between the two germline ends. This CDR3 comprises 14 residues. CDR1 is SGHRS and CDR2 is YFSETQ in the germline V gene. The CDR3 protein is CASSFGQNTGELFF. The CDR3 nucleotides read TGCGCCAGCAGCTTTGGGCAAAACACCGGGGAGCTGTTTTTT.

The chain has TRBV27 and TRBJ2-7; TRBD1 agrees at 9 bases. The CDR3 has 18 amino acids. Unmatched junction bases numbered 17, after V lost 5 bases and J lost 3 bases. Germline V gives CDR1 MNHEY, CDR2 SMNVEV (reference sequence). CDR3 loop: CASSPGTGWIRVNYEQYF. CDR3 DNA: TGTGCCAGCAGTCCCGGGACAGGGTGGATTAGGGTGAACTACGAGCAGTACTTC.

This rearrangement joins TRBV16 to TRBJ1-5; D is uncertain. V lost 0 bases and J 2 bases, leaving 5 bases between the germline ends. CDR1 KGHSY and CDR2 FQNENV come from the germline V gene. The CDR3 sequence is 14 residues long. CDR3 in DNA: TGTGCCAGCAGCCAATCGGCAGGCAATCAGCCCCAGCATTTT. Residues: CASSQSAGNQPQHF.

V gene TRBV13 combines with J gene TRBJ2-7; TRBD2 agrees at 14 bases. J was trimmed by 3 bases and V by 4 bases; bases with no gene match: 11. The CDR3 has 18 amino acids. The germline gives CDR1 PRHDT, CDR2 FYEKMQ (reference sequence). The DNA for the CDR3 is TGTGCCAGCAGCTCAGGACTAGCGGGAGGATCGAGGGTCTACGAGCAGTACTTC. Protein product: CASSSGLAGGSRVYEQYF.